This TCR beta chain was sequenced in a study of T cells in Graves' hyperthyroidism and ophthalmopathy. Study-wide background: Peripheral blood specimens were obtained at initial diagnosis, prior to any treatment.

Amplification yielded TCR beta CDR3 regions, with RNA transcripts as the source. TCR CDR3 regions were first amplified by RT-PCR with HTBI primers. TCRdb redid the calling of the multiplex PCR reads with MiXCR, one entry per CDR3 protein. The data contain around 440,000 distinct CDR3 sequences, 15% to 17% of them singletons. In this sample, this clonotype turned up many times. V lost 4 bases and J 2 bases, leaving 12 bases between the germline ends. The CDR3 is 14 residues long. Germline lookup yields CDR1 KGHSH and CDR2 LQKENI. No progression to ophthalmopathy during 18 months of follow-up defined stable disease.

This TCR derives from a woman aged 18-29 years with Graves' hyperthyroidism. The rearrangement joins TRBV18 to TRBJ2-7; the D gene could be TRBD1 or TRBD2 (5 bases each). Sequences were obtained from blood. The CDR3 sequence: CASSRRGATYEQYF. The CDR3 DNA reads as TGTGCCAGCTCACGACGGGGCGCAACCTACGAGCAGTACTTC.